The sequence of this TCR beta chain was determined in a study of T cells in Graves' hyperthyroidism and ophthalmopathy. Study-wide background: Before any treatment, at initial diagnosis, peripheral blood was collected.

Many counts were recorded for this clonotype. Its antigen is undetermined. Regions amplified from RNA transcripts were the TCR beta CDR3 regions. First-round RT-PCR of the TCR CDR3 relied on the HTBI primer set. TCRdb used MiXCR to reprocess the multiplex PCR reads, holding one entry per CDR3 protein. Of some 620,000 distinct CDR3 sequences in the sample, about a sixth were seen once. Whole-study results and caveats: Patients with ophthalmopathy were separated from those with stable hyperthyroidism by a 13 V-J model.

Patients aged 18 to 65 with hyperthyroidism were newly diagnosed, with duration under 2 months. Lactation, pregnancy, other autoimmune disease or uncontrolled infection excluded patients. Sequencing was performed on blood. This sequence originates from a woman aged 25 to 39 with Graves' hyperthyroidism.

The CDR3 region is CASSRTIGAGVNEQFF. The CDR3 DNA follows: TGCGCCAGCAGCCGTACTATAGGGGCGGGAGTCAATGAGCAGTTCTTC. This chain uses TRBV5-1 with TRBJ2-1; 7 nucleotides align to TRBD2. The CDR3 loop spans 16 amino acids. From germline, CDR1 is SGHRS and CDR2 YFSETQ. Losses at the gene ends were 4 bases for V and 6 bases for J; bases not matched to a gene: 13.